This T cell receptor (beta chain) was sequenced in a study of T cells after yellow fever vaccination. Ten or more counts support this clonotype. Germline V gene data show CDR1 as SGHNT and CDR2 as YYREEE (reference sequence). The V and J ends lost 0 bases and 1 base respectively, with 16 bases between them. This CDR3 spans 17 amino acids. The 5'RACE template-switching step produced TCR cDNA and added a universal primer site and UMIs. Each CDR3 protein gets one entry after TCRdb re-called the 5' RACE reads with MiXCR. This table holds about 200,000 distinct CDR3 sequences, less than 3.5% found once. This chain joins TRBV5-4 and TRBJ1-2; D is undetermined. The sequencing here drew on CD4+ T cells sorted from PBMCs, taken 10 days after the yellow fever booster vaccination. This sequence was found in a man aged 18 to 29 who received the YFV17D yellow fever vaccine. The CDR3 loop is CASSLGVARQNNYGYTF. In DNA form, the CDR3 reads TGTGCCAGCAGCTTGGGGGTGGCCAGGCAAAATAACTATGGCTACACCTTC.